The rows below give T cell receptor beta chains drawn from one sample of a study of blood T cell repertoires in COVID-19. Sequencing used immunoSEQ multiplex PCR; TCRdb keeps in-frame clones, though not all of them. The sample holds over 50,000 clones, more than 75% seen once. Material for sequencing was peripheral blood. The receptors originated from a man between 60 and 75 years old with acute or convalescent COVID-19. CDR3s include the opening cysteine and the closing phenylalanine or tryptophan. A D gene is named only where the DNA matches it firmly. Clone size appears in some rows only: once, few, many, or a class for an expanded clone.

d_call: TRBD1
clone_size: NA
v_call: TRBV5-4
j_call: TRBJ2-7
cdr3_aa: CASSSTGKSPYEQYF
cdr3_nt: TGTGCCAGCAGCTCGACAGGGAAGTCACCCTACGAGCAGTACTTC

d_call: TRBD2
clone_size: NA
v_call: TRBV25-1
j_call: TRBJ2-3
cdr3_aa: CASRISGGASDTQYF
cdr3_nt: TGTGCCAGCAGGATTAGCGGGGGGGCGTCAGATACGCAGTATTTT

d_call: TRBD1
clone_size: NA
v_call: TRBV30
j_call: TRBJ1-1
cdr3_aa: CAWRDQQGASTEAFF
cdr3_nt: TGTGCCTGGAGGGACCAACAGGGGGCTTCCACTGAAGCTTTCTTT

d_call: TRBD2
clone_size: NA
v_call: TRBV11-2
j_call: TRBJ2-5
cdr3_aa: CASSLNPAGAQETQYF
cdr3_nt: TGTGCCAGCAGCTTAAACCCAGCGGGGGCACAAGAGACCCAGTACTTC

d_call: TRBD1
clone_size: NA
v_call: TRBV2
j_call: TRBJ2-3
cdr3_aa: CASSEGQGITDTQYF
cdr3_nt: TGTGCCAGCAGTGAAGGACAGGGAATTACAGATACGCAGTATTTT

d_call: TRBD1
clone_size: NA
v_call: TRBV5-4
j_call: TRBJ2-1
cdr3_aa: CASSFSSGTASYNEQFF
cdr3_nt: TGTGCCAGCAGCTTTTCATCCGGGACAGCCTCCTACAATGAGCAGTTCTTC

d_call: TRBD1
clone_size: NA
v_call: TRBV7-2
j_call: TRBJ1-1
cdr3_aa: CASSLAGQGLLGTEAFF
cdr3_nt: TGTGCCAGCAGCTTAGCGGGACAGGGCCTTCTAGGCACTGAAGCTTTCTTT

d_call: TRBD1
clone_size: NA
v_call: TRBV19
j_call: TRBJ1-2
cdr3_aa: CASSTTRQGVGYTF
cdr3_nt: TGTGCCAGTAGTACCACTCGACAGGGAGTTGGCTACACCTTC

d_call: TRBD2
clone_size: once
v_call: TRBV19
j_call: TRBJ2-4
cdr3_aa: CARAGGKNIQYF
cdr3_nt: TGTGCCAGGGCGGGGGGGAAAAACATTCAGTACTTC

d_call: TRBD1
clone_size: NA
v_call: TRBV5-1
j_call: TRBJ1-2
cdr3_aa: CASSTGGSEDGYTF
cdr3_nt: TGCGCCAGCAGCACAGGGGGCTCGGAGGATGGCTACACCTTC

d_call: NA
clone_size: NA
v_call: TRBV6-6
j_call: TRBJ2-1
cdr3_aa: CASSYREGSYNEQFF
cdr3_nt: TGTGCCAGCAGTTACAGAGAGGGCTCCTACAATGAGCAGTTCTTC

d_call: TRBD2
clone_size: once
v_call: TRBV30
j_call: TRBJ2-2
cdr3_aa: CAWSAAAGGTGELFF
cdr3_nt: TGTGCCTGGAGTGCGGCAGCGGGGGGCACCGGGGAGCTGTTTTTT

d_call: NA
clone_size: NA
v_call: TRBV4-3
j_call: TRBJ2-3
cdr3_aa: CASSQSSPSTDTQYF
cdr3_nt: TGCGCCAGCAGCCAATCTTCTCCTAGCACAGATACGCAGTATTTT

d_call: NA
clone_size: NA
v_call: TRBV6-1
j_call: TRBJ1-2
cdr3_aa: CASSEARKNGYTF
cdr3_nt: TGTGCCAGCAGTGAAGCGAGGAAAAACGGCTACACCTTC

d_call: TRBD1
clone_size: NA
v_call: TRBV7-8
j_call: TRBJ1-1
cdr3_aa: CASSLFTGVSSAFF
cdr3_nt: TGTGCCAGCAGCTTATTTACAGGGGTCTCTTCTGCTTTCTTT

d_call: TRBD2
clone_size: NA
v_call: TRBV7-9
j_call: TRBJ2-3
cdr3_aa: CASSSGLAGSTDTQYF
cdr3_nt: TGTGCCAGCAGCTCCGGACTAGCGGGGAGCACAGATACGCAGTATTTT

d_call: NA
clone_size: NA
v_call: TRBV11-3
j_call: TRBJ2-3
cdr3_aa: CASSLGIRGGAKDTQYF
cdr3_nt: TGTGCCAGCAGCTTAGGTATTCGGGGCGGGGCCAAAGATACGCAGTATTTT

d_call: TRBD1
clone_size: NA
v_call: TRBV7-9
j_call: TRBJ2-7
cdr3_aa: CASTKLGTGAHEQYF
cdr3_nt: TGTGCCAGCACCAAACTCGGGACAGGGGCCCACGAGCAGTACTTC

d_call: NA
clone_size: NA
v_call: TRBV7-8
j_call: TRBJ1-3
cdr3_aa: CASSFSGGGSGNTIYF
cdr3_nt: TGTGCCAGCAGCTTTTCGGGGGGCGGGTCTGGAAACACCATATATTTT

d_call: NA
clone_size: once
v_call: TRBV12-3/TRBV12-4
j_call: TRBJ1-1
cdr3_aa: CASSFGGNTEAFF
cdr3_nt: TGTGCCAGCAGTTTTGGGGGCAACACTGAAGCTTTCTTT

d_call: TRBD1
clone_size: NA
v_call: TRBV2
j_call: TRBJ2-5
cdr3_aa: CASSRTGEETQYF
cdr3_nt: TGTGCCAGCAGTAGGACAGGTGAAGAGACCCAGTACTTC

d_call: TRBD1
clone_size: NA
v_call: TRBV12-5
j_call: TRBJ1-3
cdr3_aa: CASGLSPGTGAGGNTIYF
cdr3_nt: TGTGCTAGTGGTTTGTCACCCGGGACAGGGGCTGGAGGAAACACCATATATTTT

d_call: NA
clone_size: NA
v_call: TRBV7-6
j_call: TRBJ2-5
cdr3_aa: CASSWQRGGETQYF
cdr3_nt: TGTGCCAGCAGCTGGCAAAGGGGGGGAGAGACCCAGTACTTC

d_call: NA
clone_size: NA
v_call: TRBV5-1
j_call: TRBJ1-6
cdr3_aa: CASRGAQDNSPLHF
cdr3_nt: TGCGCCAGCAGGGGGGCTCAGGATAATTCACCCCTCCACTTT

d_call: NA
clone_size: NA
v_call: TRBV20-1
j_call: TRBJ1-2
cdr3_aa: CSASAGFGYTF
cdr3_nt: TGCAGTGCTAGCGCAGGGTTTGGCTACACCTTC

d_call: TRBD1
clone_size: NA
v_call: TRBV9
j_call: TRBJ2-7
cdr3_aa: CASSVAGTGASEQYF
cdr3_nt: TGTGCCAGCAGCGTCGCCGGGACAGGGGCCTCCGAGCAGTACTTC

d_call: TRBD2
clone_size: NA
v_call: TRBV12-5
j_call: TRBJ2-1
cdr3_aa: CASGLPTSGGFVSSYNEQFF
cdr3_nt: TGTGCTAGTGGTTTACCGACTAGCGGGGGGTTTGTCAGCTCCTACAATGAGCAGTTCTTC

d_call: TRBD1
clone_size: NA
v_call: TRBV27
j_call: TRBJ1-5
cdr3_aa: CASSPTGGYNQPQHF
cdr3_nt: TGTGCCAGCAGCCCGACAGGGGGATACAATCAGCCCCAGCATTTT

d_call: NA
clone_size: NA
v_call: TRBV29-1
j_call: TRBJ1-5
cdr3_aa: CSVRTAGNQPQHF
cdr3_nt: TGCAGCGTTCGGACTGCGGGCAATCAGCCCCAGCATTTT

d_call: NA
clone_size: NA
v_call: TRBV6-5
j_call: TRBJ1-3
cdr3_aa: CASSYSSGNTIYF
cdr3_nt: TGTGCCAGCAGTTACTCGAGTGGAAACACCATATATTTT

d_call: TRBD2
clone_size: NA
v_call: TRBV9
j_call: TRBJ2-1
cdr3_aa: CASSPRTSGAYNEQFF
cdr3_nt: TGTGCCAGCAGCCCCAGGACTAGCGGGGCCTACAATGAGCAGTTCTTC

d_call: TRBD1
clone_size: NA
v_call: TRBV9
j_call: TRBJ2-3
cdr3_aa: CASSLRSDREADTQYF
cdr3_nt: TGTGCCAGCAGCCTAAGGTCGGACAGGGAGGCAGATACGCAGTATTTT

d_call: NA
clone_size: NA
v_call: TRBV6-6
j_call: TRBJ2-2
cdr3_aa: CASSYSRAELFF
cdr3_nt: TGTGCCAGCAGTTACTCGCGTGCGGAGCTGTTTTTT

d_call: NA
clone_size: NA
v_call: TRBV28
j_call: TRBJ1-6
cdr3_aa: CASTLALNSPLHF
cdr3_nt: TGTGCCAGCACCTTGGCCCTCAATTCACCCCTCCACTTT

d_call: NA
clone_size: NA
v_call: TRBV9
j_call: TRBJ2-2
cdr3_aa: CASNREGTGELFF
cdr3_nt: TGTGCCAGCAACAGGGAGGGGACCGGGGAGCTGTTTTTT

d_call: TRBD2
clone_size: NA
v_call: TRBV3-1/TRBV3-2
j_call: TRBJ2-1
cdr3_aa: CASSQDPRTSRSYNEQFF
cdr3_nt: TGTGCCAGCAGCCAAGATCCAAGGACTAGCCGCTCCTACAATGAGCAGTTCTTC

d_call: NA
clone_size: NA
v_call: TRBV5-1
j_call: TRBJ2-7
cdr3_aa: CASSTDSSYEQYF
cdr3_nt: TGCGCCAGCAGCACCGACAGTTCCTACGAGCAGTACTTC

d_call: TRBD1
clone_size: NA
v_call: TRBV18
j_call: TRBJ1-1
cdr3_aa: CASSPIMQGGSLGNTEAFF
cdr3_nt: TGTGCCAGCTCACCAATTATGCAGGGGGGATCCCTGGGGAACACTGAAGCTTTCTTT

d_call: TRBD1
clone_size: NA
v_call: TRBV7-8
j_call: TRBJ2-3
cdr3_aa: CASSPLGQGFRLDTQYF
cdr3_nt: TGTGCCAGCAGCCCCCTAGGACAGGGGTTTAGGTTAGATACGCAGTATTTT

d_call: NA
clone_size: NA
v_call: TRBV18
j_call: TRBJ1-5
cdr3_aa: CASSSSSNQPQHF
cdr3_nt: TGTGCCAGCTCATCTAGTAGCAATCAGCCCCAGCATTTT

d_call: NA
clone_size: NA
v_call: TRBV27
j_call: TRBJ2-3
cdr3_aa: CASSWMRTDTQYF
cdr3_nt: TGTGCCAGCAGTTGGATGAGGACAGATACGCAGTATTTT

d_call: TRBD1
clone_size: NA
v_call: TRBV29-1
j_call: TRBJ1-2
cdr3_aa: CSVGDSPIPGGYTF
cdr3_nt: TGCAGCGTTGGGGACAGCCCCATACCGGGAGGCTACACCTTC

d_call: NA
clone_size: NA
v_call: TRBV5-6
j_call: TRBJ1-4
cdr3_aa: CASSWRGTPFEKLFF
cdr3_nt: TGTGCCAGCAGCTGGAGGGGCACACCGTTTGAAAAACTGTTTTTT

d_call: NA
clone_size: NA
v_call: TRBV18
j_call: TRBJ2-1
cdr3_aa: CASSQDDFRDMNYNEQFF
cdr3_nt: TGTGCCAGCTCTCAGGATGATTTCAGGGACATGAATTACAATGAGCAGTTCTTC

d_call: NA
clone_size: few
v_call: TRBV4-3
j_call: TRBJ2-2
cdr3_aa: CASSQGGPAGDGELFF
cdr3_nt: TGCGCCAGCAGCCAAGGGGGCCCGGCAGGGGATGGGGAGCTGTTTTTT

d_call: TRBD2
clone_size: once
v_call: TRBV13
j_call: TRBJ2-1
cdr3_aa: CASSSPGTLAGGLWNEQFF
cdr3_nt: TGTGCCAGCAGCTCCCCAGGGACCCTAGCGGGGGGGCTATGGAATGAGCAGTTCTTC

d_call: TRBD1
clone_size: NA
v_call: TRBV5-1
j_call: TRBJ2-7
cdr3_aa: CASSLTKIPGQGTYEQYF
cdr3_nt: TGCGCCAGCAGCTTGACCAAAATACCGGGACAGGGAACCTACGAGCAGTACTTC

d_call: TRBD1
clone_size: NA
v_call: TRBV7-8
j_call: TRBJ2-7
cdr3_aa: CASSRRQGPYEQYF
cdr3_nt: TGTGCCAGCAGCCGCCGACAGGGACCCTACGAGCAGTACTTC

d_call: NA
clone_size: NA
v_call: TRBV19
j_call: TRBJ2-1
cdr3_aa: CASHQGISYNEQFF
cdr3_nt: TGTGCCAGTCATCAGGGGATTTCCTACAATGAGCAGTTCTTC

d_call: NA
clone_size: NA
v_call: TRBV5-1
j_call: TRBJ2-1
cdr3_aa: CASSLGESYNEQFF
cdr3_nt: TGCGCCAGCAGCTTGGGGGAGTCCTACAATGAGCAGTTCTTC

d_call: TRBD2
clone_size: NA
v_call: TRBV5-4
j_call: TRBJ2-7
cdr3_aa: CASSFSGGAEIDEQYF
cdr3_nt: TGTGCCAGCAGCTTTAGCGGGGGGGCCGAGATTGACGAGCAGTACTTC

d_call: NA
clone_size: NA
v_call: TRBV4-1
j_call: TRBJ1-1
cdr3_aa: CASSQDWDSNTEAFF
cdr3_nt: TGCGCCAGCAGCCAAGACTGGGACTCAAACACTGAAGCTTTCTTT